The sequence of this TCR beta chain was determined in a study of a mutant IDH1 vaccine in newly diagnosed glioma. Study-level information: Patients were pretreated with radiotherapy, temozolomide, or both, mostly both.

Time point: baseline, week 1 (first vaccination visit). Treatment defined: pre-vaccination baseline after standard-of-care therapy. The donor cohort comprised cases of new WHO grade 3 or 4 IDH1-mutant, ATRX-lost astrocytoma. On this clone: Antigen unknown.

V shed 7 bases and J 8 bases; nucleotides not matched to a gene: 14. The germline V gene has CDR1 SGHTA and CDR2 FQGNSA. The CDR3 contains 15 residues. Study outcomes and limitations: Across multiple MHC alleles, 93.3% of patients had vaccine-induced responses. With respect to changes in top peripheral T cell clonotypes, pseudoprogression seemed unrelated.

Assay used: immunoSEQ multiplex PCR; TCRdb lists only in-frame clones, some missing. The data hold 50,000 or so clones, with more than 80% observed a single time. The sample was PBMCs, taken from a glioma patient treated with radiotherapy, temozolomide or both. This receptor was identified in a young man with glioma. V and J are TRBV7-2 and TRBJ1-2, with 9 bases aligning to TRBD1. For the CDR3, the DNA is TGTGCCAGCACCAGCCCCTCGGGACAGGGAGGCGGCTACACCTTC. As protein: CASTSPSGQGGGYTF.